Each of the 32 T cell receptor beta chains below was sequenced from the same sample in a study of low-dose radiotherapy and immunotherapy resistance in tumors. Time point of the sample: after trial treatment. Treatment meaning: LDRT plus nivolumab, ipilimumab, low-dose cyclophosphamide and aspirin (RACIN trial). The TCRs were subjected to amplification over approximately 18 PCR cycles employing a constant-region primer in conjunction with a V-primer adapter. In TCRdb, the reads were re-called with MiXCR into one record per CDR3 protein. The repertoire has some 53,000 distinct CDR3 sequences, roughly a third of them found once; the top ten carry 7% to 10%. The sequences come from PBMCs, collected after low-dose radiotherapy plus immunotherapy. The receptors originated from a male donor with rectosigmoid adenocarcinoma.

This clonotype has at least ten counts. The rearrangement joins TRBV6-6 to TRBJ1-1; 7 bases align to TRBD1. The V gene's germline CDR1 is MNHNY and CDR2 SVGAGI (reference sequence). The CDR3 length is 14 residues. The ends lost 2 bases at V and 3 bases at J; junction bases unmatched: 3. CDR3 in DNA: TGTGCCAGCAGTTACGACAGGGCCGACACTGAAGCTTTCTTT. Protein: CASSYDRADTEAFF.

This chain connects TRBV2 to TRBJ2-7; the match to TRBD2 covers 10 bases. The ends lost 3 bases at V and 5 bases at J; junction bases unmatched: 13. Germline V CDR1 and CDR2: SNHLY, FYNNEI. The CDR3 is 17 residues long. The CDR3: CASSERGVAGGRDEQYF. CDR3 DNA: TGTGCCAGCAGTGAGAGAGGGGTAGCGGGAGGAAGGGACGAGCAGTACTTC. Supplemented by reference TRBV2 and TRBJ2-7, the full variable domain reads EPEVTQTPSHQVTQMGQEVILRCVPISNHLYFYWYRQILGQKVEFLVSFYNNEISEKSEIFDDQFSVERPDGSNFTLKIRSTKLEDSAMYFCASSERGVAGGRDEQYFGPGTRLTVT.

The chain is built from TRBV28 and TRBJ2-3, with TRBD2 matching 10 bases. V shed 5 bases and J 2 bases; nucleotides not matched to a gene: 13. This CDR3 is built from 18 residues. CDR1 and CDR2 from the germline V gene are MDHEN and SYDVKM. CDR3 protein: CASSPRLGTSVTTDTQYF. The DNA of the CDR3 is TGTGCCAGCAGTCCTCGCCTAGGGACTAGCGTAACCACAGATACGCAGTATTTT.

This clonotype occurred many times. The CDR3 nucleotides are TGTGCCATCAGTGTGAGAAACTCAGGCGATGAGCAGTTCTTC. It translates to CAISVRNSGDEQFF. This chain connects TRBV10-3 to TRBJ2-1, with D unresolved. CDR1 and CDR2 (germline): ENHRY, SYGVKD. With 4 bases removed from V and 8 bases from J, the gap between germline ends came to 15 bases. The CDR3 length is 14 residues.

This clonotype has at least ten counts. The chain combines TRBV13 with TRBJ1-1; no definite D call. Looked up from germline, CDR1 is PRHDT and CDR2 is FYEKMQ (reference sequence). The CDR3 length is 16 residues. V was cut by 5 bases and J by 5 bases, with 21 bases left in between. CDR3 sequence (DNA): TGTGCCAGCAGCGGTTTCGGAAGGGCTATAAGGACTGAAGCTTTCTTT. Protein: CASSGFGRAIRTEAFF.

As to this clonotype: It differs at one base from a far larger clone, so likely a read error. This chain connects TRBV5-1 to TRBJ2-7, with TRBD1 identical over 7 bases. The germline V gene has CDR1 SGHRS and CDR2 YFSETQ. After removal of 2 bases from V and 7 bases from J, the junction contained 9 bases not matched to a gene. The CDR3 loop spans 14 amino acids. The CDR3 DNA reads as TGCGCCAGCAGCTTACAGGGGTCATACAATGAGCAGTACTTC. Its translation: CASSLQGSYNEQYF.

This clonotype is termed medium-sized. This rearrangement joins TRBV5-3 to TRBJ2-5; D gene uncertain. TRBV5-3 counts as an open reading frame of uncertain function. This CDR3 has 14 amino acids. The germline V and J ends were trimmed by 8 bases and 5 bases, with 19 bases remaining between them. Here the CDR3 DNA reads TGTGCCAGCAGCCCAGGATCGACCTCGGAGACCCAGTACTTC. Protein product: CASSPGSTSETQYF.

This clonotype was counted ten times or more. The chain couples TRBV7-2 to TRBJ2-7; possibly TRBD1 for D (5 bases). The germline gives CDR1 SGHTA, CDR2 FQGNSA. The ends were cut back, 0 bases at V and 2 bases at J, with 11 bases in the middle. The CDR3 has 15 residues. The CDR3 coding sequence is TGTGCCAGCAGCTTAGCTGCCGACAGTACCTACGAGCAGTACTTC. Translating gives CASSLAADSTYEQYF.

V is TRBV11-3 and J is TRBJ2-1; 8 nucleotides line up with TRBD2. The CDR3 is made up of 14 amino acids. Germline lookup yields CDR1 SGHNT and CDR2 YENEEA. J was trimmed by 8 bases and V by 3 bases; bases with no gene match: 6. The CDR3 DNA reads as TGTGCCAGCAGCTTGGGGACTAGTTACGATGAGCAGTTCTTC. It yields the protein CASSLGTSYDEQFF.

By sample share, this clonotype is medium-sized (0.01 to 0.1%). The chain is built from TRBV4-3 and TRBJ1-1; 8 bases fit TRBD1. This CDR3 contains 13 residues. Unmatched junction bases numbered 6, after V lost 6 bases and J lost 6 bases. The germline gives CDR1 LGHNA, CDR2 YSLEER. This chain's CDR3 is CASRFTGGAEAFF. CDR3 coding DNA: TGCGCCAGCAGATTTACAGGGGGGGCTGAAGCTTTCTTT.

CDR3 DNA: TGTGCCTGGAGTACGGACTCCTACAATGAGCAGTACTTC. This translates into CAWSTDSYNEQYF. V and J are TRBV30 and TRBJ2-7, with D perhaps matching TRBD2 (5 bases). CDR3 length equals 13 residues. Germline loops: CDR1 GTSNPN, CDR2 SVGIG (reference sequence). V lost 2 bases, J lost 7 bases, and 15 bases lay in between.

This clonotype came up many times. The CDR3 DNA reads TGTGCCAGCAGTTTCCGGGACAGCCCCTACGAGCAGTACTTC. This sequence encodes CASSFRDSPYEQYF. The rearrangement uses TRBV28 and TRBJ2-7; 7 bases line up with TRBD1. Germline V gives CDR1 MDHEN, CDR2 SYDVKM. The CDR3 sequence is 14 residues long. V trimming: 3 bases; J trimming: 2 bases; junction bases outside the gene matches: 4.

The rearrangement joins TRBV12-3 or TRBV12-4 to TRBJ1-6, with D possibly being TRBD1 (6 bases). The CDR3 runs to 18 residues. V lost 5 bases to trimming and J lost 0 bases, with 17 bases between them. The CDR3 DNA sequence: TGTGCCAGCAGTCCAGGGAACAGGGAAAGCTCCTATAATTCACCCCTCCACTTT. Protein: CASSPGNRESSYNSPLHF.

This clonotype was detected many times. The CDR3 spells CASSQVTGVYEQYF. The DNA for the CDR3 is TGTGCCAGCAGCCAAGTCACAGGGGTCTACGAGCAGTACTTC. The chain couples TRBV4-2 to TRBJ2-7; 7 bases are shared with TRBD1. Germline CDR1 and CDR2: LGHNA and YNFKEQ. There are 14 residues in the CDR3. J lost 3 bases, V lost 1 base, and 3 bases had no gene match.

This chain connects TRBV25-1 to TRBJ1-1; perhaps TRBD1 as D (5 bases). Germline CDR1 reads MGHDK; CDR2 reads SYGVNS. The V gene lost 2 bases and the J gene lost 1 base, with 11 bases spanning the gap. This CDR3 spans 15 amino acids. The CDR3 DNA reads TGTGCCAGCAGTGAACGCAGGGATAGGAACACTGAAGCTTTCTTT. Protein sequence: CASSERRDRNTEAFF.

The table lists this clonotype with many counts. The chain combines TRBV3-1 with TRBJ1-6; the D is unclear. The germline V gene encodes CDR1 LGHDT and CDR2 YNNKEL (reference sequence). The ends were cut back, 1 base at V and 14 bases at J, with 6 bases in the middle. CDR3 size: 11 residues. The CDR3: CASSQAGTLHF. CDR3 DNA sequence: TGTGCCAGCAGCCAAGCGGGCACCCTCCACTTT. The entire variable domain, with the rest obtained from reference TRBV3-1 and TRBJ1-6, is as follows: DTAVSQTPKYLVTQMGNDKSIKCEQNLGHDTMYWYKQDSKKFLKIMFSYNNKELIINETVPNRFSPKSPDKAHLNLHINSLELGDSAVYFCASSQAGTLHFGNGTRLTVT.

The table lists this clonotype with many counts. V usage is TRBV14 and J usage is TRBJ2-2; D is uncertain. The CDR3 covers 17 residues. V was trimmed by 1 base and J by 7 bases, leaving 19 bases between them. Looked up from germline, CDR1 is SGHDN and CDR2 is FVKESK. The CDR3 DNA follows: TGTGCCAGCAGCCAAGTATTTGGGAACCGGACCGACGGGGAGCTGTTTTTT. It specifies CASSQVFGNRTDGELFF.

Concerning this clonotype itself: This likely stems from a read error, as it lies one base from a far larger clone. This chain joins TRBV5-8 and TRBJ2-6; 8 bases line up with TRBD1. The V gene's germline CDR1 is SGHTS and CDR2 YDEGEE. CDR3 length equals 18 residues. For the CDR3, the DNA is TGTGCCAGCAGCTTGGGACAGGGGCTTCTCTCTGGGGCCAACGTCCCGACTTTC. It is translated as CASSLGQGLLSGANVPTF.

This clonotype appeared many times. The chain is built from TRBV3-1 and TRBJ2-1; D possibly matches TRBD1 or TRBD2 (7 bases each). Trimming took off 5 bases at V and 5 bases at J, with 13 bases between the two ends. This CDR3 contains 14 residues. Germline V gene sequence: CDR1 LGHDT, CDR2 YNNKEL (reference sequence). The CDR3 DNA is TGTGCCAGCAGCTTCAGGGGGGGAAACAATGAGCAGTTCTTC. Its translation is CASSFRGGNNEQFF.

The count of this clonotype is one. With a far larger clone one base away, a read error is the likely cause. The V and J genes are TRBV4-1 and TRBJ2-1; D perhaps matches TRBD2 (7 bases). The V gene's germline CDR1 is MGHRA and CDR2 YSYEKL. The CDR3 is 15 residues long. The CDR3 nucleotides are TGCCCCAGCAGCCAAGGGGGGGGCCTAGGTAATGAGCAGTTCTTC. Residues: CPSSQGGGLGNEQFF.

In this sample, this clonotype turned up a few times. A single base separates this from a much larger clone, so it may be a read error. The J gene is TRBJ2-6, the V gene TRBV7-9, with D possibly TRBD1 on 6 matching bases. Germline V gene sequence: CDR1 SEHNR, CDR2 FQNEAQ (reference sequence). The CDR3 spans 14 residues. Here the CDR3 reads CASSMASGANVPTF. The CDR3 DNA reads as TGTGCCAGCAGCATGGCTTCAGGGGCCAACGTCCCGACTTTC.

The chain employs TRBV5-6 and TRBJ1-4; perhaps TRBD1 as D (5 bases). This CDR3 region has 15 residues. In germline, CDR1 is SGHDT, CDR2 YYEEEE. With 3 bases removed from V and 8 bases from J, the gap between germline ends came to 17 bases. As DNA, the CDR3 is TGTGCCAGCAGCTCGACCGGGACGGTTCGCGAAAAACTGTTTTTT. Amino acids: CASSSTGTVREKLFF.

This clonotype was counted many times. The chain joins TRBV27 to TRBJ2-3; D remains ambiguous. Deletions cut 5 bases from V and 11 bases from J, with 20 bases between. The CDR3 loop spans 14 amino acids. Germline V CDR1 and CDR2: MNHEY, SMNVEV (reference sequence). The CDR3 loop is CASSTKPNSGEQYF. The CDR3 nucleotides read TGTGCCAGCAGTACGAAACCCAACAGTGGGGAGCAGTATTTT.

The rearrangement links TRBV28 to TRBJ1-2; 9 bases are a match to TRBD1. CDR3 length: 15 amino acids. From germline, CDR1 is MDHEN and CDR2 SYDVKM. After removal of 2 bases from V and 6 bases from J, the junction contained 7 bases not matched to a gene. DNA of the CDR3: TGTGCCAGCAGTTTAAGGGTTGGGGACAGGGATGGCTACACCTTC. Amino acid sequence: CASSLRVGDRDGYTF.

This chain links TRBV12-3 or TRBV12-4 with TRBJ1-2; TRBD1 agrees at 7 bases. V lost 5 bases and J lost 8; bases outside the gene matches: 14. The CDR3 runs 15 residues. The CDR3 sequence: CASSIGLQGNSGYTF. The CDR3 DNA is TGTGCCAGCAGTATTGGTCTACAGGGGAATTCGGGCTACACCTTC.

In this sample, this clonotype turned up many times. The chain couples TRBV4-2 to TRBJ2-6; TRBD2 matches 8 bases. The germline gives CDR1 LGHNA, CDR2 YNFKEQ. The CDR3 loop spans 19 amino acids. The trim removed 2 bases at V and 0 bases at J, leaving 9 bases unmatched. CDR3: CASSQSSGGVLSGANVLTF. CDR3 nucleotides: TGTGCCAGCAGCCAATCGTCCGGGGGGGTTCTCTCTGGGGCCAACGTCCTGACTTTC.

This clonotype was observed at least ten times. The V call is TRBV6-6, the J call TRBJ1-5; no clear D. The CDR3 has 19 residues. Germline assignment: CDR1 MNHNY and CDR2 SVGAGI (reference sequence). The V end lost 0 bases, the J end lost 0 bases, and 18 bases lay between the germline ends. The CDR3 sequence: CASSYSIGNSQYSNQPQHF. CDR3 DNA: TGTGCCAGCAGTTACTCGATAGGGAACAGCCAATATAGCAATCAGCCCCAGCATTTT.

The chain uses TRBV28 and TRBJ2-5; TRBD1 matches at 8 bases. Trimming at V came to 4 bases and at J to 9 bases, leaving 13 bases not matched to a gene. CDR1 MDHEN and CDR2 SYDVKM come from the germline V gene. The CDR3 spans 15 residues. DNA of the CDR3: TGTGCCAGCAGTTCGACAGGGGCCGCAGTGGGGGCCCAGTACTTC. It specifies CASSSTGAAVGAQYF.

The CDR3 loop is CASSEGQGLNQPQHF. CDR3 nucleotides: TGTGCCAGCAGTGAAGGACAGGGGCTGAATCAGCCCCAGCATTTT. The chain has TRBV6-5 and TRBJ1-5; 9 nucleotides match TRBD1. Per germline, CDR1 MNHEY and CDR2 SVGAGI. The CDR3 has 15 residues. The V and J ends lost 5 bases and 4 bases, in that order; junction bases with no gene match: 6.

A note on this clonotype: This likely came from a read error, as a far larger clone is one base away. This chain links TRBV5-8 with TRBJ2-5, with TRBD2 matching over 15 bases. J lost 1 base, V lost 4 bases, and 5 bases had no gene match. CDR1 and CDR2 from the germline V gene are SGHTS and YDEGEE. This CDR3 has 17 amino acids. CDR3 nucleotide sequence: TGTGCCAGCAGCCGGGGACTAGCGGGGGGAAGCCAAGAGACCCAGTACTTC. Its translation is CASSRGLAGGSQETQYF.

This clonotype was picked up many times. The chain links TRBV12-3 or TRBV12-4 to TRBJ1-2; the match to TRBD1 covers 11 bases. CDR3 length equals 13 residues. J was trimmed by 8 bases and V by 3 bases; bases with no gene match: 2. The CDR3 bases are TGTGCCAGCAGTTTTAGGACAGGGGGCGGCTACACCTTC. Protein product: CASSFRTGGGYTF.

V gene TRBV6-5 combines with J gene TRBJ2-2; the D is unclear. The CDR3 is 13 residues long. Trimming shortened V by 10 bases and J by 6 bases, and 15 bases separated the two germline ends. CDR1 is MNHEY and CDR2 is SVGAGI in the germline V gene. The CDR3 region is CATSTEMAGELFF. CDR3 bases: TGTGCCACCTCGACGGAGATGGCCGGGGAGCTGTTTTTT.